Following are 2 T cell receptor delta chains from one sample sequenced in a study of delta chains in infants with herpesvirus infections. Gamma-chain- and delta-chain-specific primers converted PBMC RNA into TCR cDNA. TCRdb redid clone calling on the RT-PCR reads using CATT. The table lists roughly 530 delta-chain clones, 45% to 60% of them singletons. The input for sequencing was peripheral blood, taken at time point 3 of longitudinal follow-up. These receptor sequences come from a human donor who was a Ugandan infant, either HIV-exposed or HIV-unexposed (not recorded which).

Concerning this clone: This likely reflects a read error, since a far larger clone is one base away. The J gene is TRDJ3, the V gene TRDV2; TRDD3 matches 13 bases. The CDR3 has 21 residues. The germline gives CDR1 GEAIGNYY, CDR2 EKD. The CDR3: CACDALILGDTLNWDARQMFF. CDR3 DNA: TGTGCCTGTGACGCCCTTATACTGGGGGATACGCTAAACTGGGACGCCCGACAGATGTTTTTC.

By share, this clone counts as hyperexpanded. This specimen includes other DNA sequences encoding the same CDR3. This rearrangement joins TRDV1 to TRDJ1; 10 bases match TRDD3. The ends lost 0 bases at V and 0 bases at J; junction bases unmatched: 28. The CDR3 is 25 amino acids. Germline CDR1 is TSWWSYY and CDR2 is QGS. The CDR3 spells CALGELVSPLLVLGDSISYTDKLIF. The CDR3 DNA follows: TGTGCTCTTGGGGAACTAGTATCCCCCCTACTGGTACTGGGGGATTCAATATCGTACACCGATAAACTCATCTTT.